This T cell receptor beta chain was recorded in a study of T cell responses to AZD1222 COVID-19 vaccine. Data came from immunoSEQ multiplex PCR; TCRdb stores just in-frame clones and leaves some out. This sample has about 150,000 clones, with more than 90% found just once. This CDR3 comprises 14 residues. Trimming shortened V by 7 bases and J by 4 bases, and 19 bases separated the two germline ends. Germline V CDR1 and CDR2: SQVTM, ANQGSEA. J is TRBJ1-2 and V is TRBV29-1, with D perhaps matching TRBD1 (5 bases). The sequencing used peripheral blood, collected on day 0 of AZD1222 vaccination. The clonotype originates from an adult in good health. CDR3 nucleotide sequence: TGCAGCGCCTCAATCGGCAGGGTGTCCTATGGCTACACCTTC. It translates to CSASIGRVSYGYTF.